Presented here are 21 T cell receptor beta chains from one specimen sequenced in a study of response to subunit inactivated influenza vaccine (dated by TCRdb to about 2018). Libraries were built with RT-PCR. Sequencing instrument: Illumina HiSeq 2500. TCRdb took the public reads, trimmed them with fastp at Q25, ran MiXCR for clone calling and kept in-frame beta chains. Rows are combined by CDR3 protein, so each entry shows the most common genes and DNA. For this sample there are 450,000 to 500,000 distinct CDR3 sequences; approximately 10% appear just once. Approximately 12% of the sample belongs to the ten largest clones. Per the publication, the time point label means: 45 days after influenza vaccine administration. The source was PBMCs from blood, collected 40 to 50 days after vaccination. The receptors were gathered from a man aged 45 to 65 who received an inactivated influenza vaccine. Donor details come from another sample of the same person, matched by shared clones.

This clonotype was seen only a few times. This rearrangement joins TRBV7-6 to TRBJ2-7; TRBD2 matches 14 bases. The junction had 10 bases not matched to a gene; V was cut back by 0 bases and J by 6 bases. Germline V CDR1 and CDR2: SGHVS, FNYEAQ. This CDR3 spans 18 amino acids. CDR3: CASSLAFGTSGSSREQYF. The CDR3 DNA sequence: TGTGCCAGCAGCTTAGCGTTTGGGACTAGCGGGAGTTCCCGCGAGCAGTACTTC.

The table lists this clonotype with a few counts. The chain carries TRBV6-2 or TRBV6-3 and TRBJ2-1, with D unclear. V lost 8 bases, J lost 0 bases, and 8 bases lay in between. The CDR3 is 13 amino acids. CDR1 is MNHEY and CDR2 is SVGEGT in the germline V gene. The CDR3 loop is CASGFRSYNEQFF. CDR3 in DNA: TGTGCCAGCGGATTTCGCTCCTACAATGAGCAGTTCTTC.

There are a few counts of this clonotype. The chain uses TRBV20-1 and TRBJ1-2; 10 positions match TRBD1. CDR1 is DFQATT and CDR2 is SNEGSKA in the germline V gene (reference sequence). This CDR3 contains 13 residues. The V segment lost 5 bases and the J segment 4 bases; nucleotides outside the gene matches: 4. The CDR3 spells CSAERTGGYGYTF. Written as DNA, the CDR3 is TGCAGTGCTGAAAGGACAGGGGGCTATGGCTACACCTTC.

The gene calls are TRBV15 and TRBJ2-3; D ambiguous. Trimming took off 2 bases at V and 5 bases at J, with 8 bases between the two ends. The CDR3 extends over 13 amino acids. Germline lookup yields CDR1 LNHNV and CDR2 YYDKDF (reference sequence). This CDR3 is CATSRRALDTQYF. The DNA of the CDR3 is TGTGCCACCAGCAGAAGGGCTTTAGATACGCAGTATTTT.

There are a few counts of this clonotype. The chain is built from TRBV7-2 and TRBJ2-1; TRBD2 agrees at 11 bases. Germline values: CDR1 SGHTA, CDR2 FQGNSA. The CDR3 covers 15 residues. V shed 5 bases, J shed 4 bases, and the junction held 4 bases outside the gene matches. Here the CDR3 DNA reads TGTGCCAGCAGCCGAGGGACTAGCGGTTACAATGAGCAGTTCTTC. It specifies CASSRGTSGYNEQFF.

This clonotype was seen many times. J is TRBJ2-4 and V is TRBV20-1; 9 bases fit TRBD2. The CDR3 sequence is 19 residues long. Germline assignment: CDR1 DFQATT and CDR2 SNEGSKA (reference sequence). Losses at the gene ends were 8 bases for V and 1 base for J; bases not matched to a gene: 21. CDR3 sequence (DNA): TGCAGTTCAACAAGGGTCCGGGCTAGCGGGGAGTTGGCCAAAAACATTCAGTACTTC. It codes for CSSTRVRASGELAKNIQYF.

The chain has TRBV29-1 and TRBJ2-2; 8 nucleotides agree with TRBD2. The CDR3 runs 15 residues. V lost 2 bases, J lost 1 base, and 3 bases stayed unmatched. CDR1 SQVTM and CDR2 ANQGSEA come from the germline V gene. The CDR3 DNA reads TGCAGCGTTGAAATCAGCGGGAGGAACACCGGGGAGCTGTTTTTT. It is translated as CSVEISGRNTGELFF.

The chain carries TRBV6-2 or TRBV6-3 and TRBJ2-7; 9 bases align to TRBD1. Germline CDR1 is MNHEY and CDR2 is SVGEGT. The CDR3 extends over 12 amino acids. V shed 8 bases, J shed 4 bases, and the junction held 3 bases outside the gene matches. The DNA for the CDR3 is TGTGCCAGCGGGGACAGGGTTTACGAGCAGTACTTC. It is translated as CASGDRVYEQYF.

This clonotype came up many times. The genes are TRBV20-1 and TRBJ1-5, with no clear D. The germline CDR1 and CDR2 sequences are DFQATT and SNEGSKA (reference sequence). There are 17 residues in the CDR3. The ends were cut back, 6 bases at V and 5 bases at J, with 26 bases in the middle. The CDR3 spells CSAANPQVFEGHQPQHF. Written as DNA, the CDR3 is TGCAGTGCCGCAAATCCGCAGGTATTCGAGGGTCATCAGCCCCAGCATTTT.

Concerning this clonotype itself: With a much larger clone just one base away, this may be a read error. The conserved closing phenylalanine or tryptophan is absent in this CDR3, likely reflecting a read error. This sequence joins TRBV12-3 or TRBV12-4 and TRBJ2-1, with 9 nucleotides matching TRBD2. V shed 2 bases and J 4 bases; nucleotides not matched to a gene: 3. The length of the CDR3 is 15 residues. The CDR3 DNA reads TGTGCCAGCAGTTTAAGCGGGAGGACTTACAATGAGCAGTTCCTC. Protein: CASSLSGRTYNEQFL.

Ten or more counts support this clonotype. The J gene is TRBJ1-6, the V gene TRBV12-3 or TRBV12-4; 7 bases line up with TRBD1. The CDR3 is 13 amino acids. Trimming took 6 bases from V and 7 from J; bases not matched to a gene: 3. The CDR3 sequence: CASRQGQNSPLHF. CDR3 nucleotide sequence: TGTGCCAGCAGACAGGGACAGAATTCACCCCTCCACTTT.

The CDR3 nucleotides read TGTGCCAGCAGTTACGATCCGGGACAGACGAAGAACTCTGGGGCCAACGTCCTGACTTTC. Protein: CASSYDPGQTKNSGANVLTF. This chain joins TRBV6-2 or TRBV6-3 and TRBJ2-6; 7 positions agree with TRBD1. J lost 0 bases, V lost 2 bases, and 13 bases had no gene match. Looked up from germline, CDR1 is MNHEY and CDR2 is SVGEGT. The length of the CDR3 is 20 residues.

This clonotype has just a few counts. This chain links TRBV10-3 with TRBJ2-7; TRBD1 is a possible D gene (5 bases). The V and J ends lost 0 bases and 2 bases respectively, with 11 bases between them. Germline V gene data show CDR1 as ENHRY and CDR2 as SYGVKD. This CDR3 is built from 15 residues. The CDR3 DNA follows: TGTGCCATCAGTGAGTCCGGCAGGGAACCCTACGAGCAGTACTTC. Translation: CAISESGREPYEQYF.

The rearrangement joins TRBV27 to TRBJ1-1; D may be TRBD1 (6 bases). The germline gives CDR1 MNHEY, CDR2 SMNVEV (reference sequence). The CDR3 runs 13 residues. Trimming removed 6 bases from V and 0 bases from J, with 8 bases in between. The CDR3 bases are TGTGCCAGCAGACAGGGTCTGAACACTGAAGCTTTCTTT. It is translated as CASRQGLNTEAFF.

This chain connects TRBV27 to TRBJ2-5, with 11 bases identical to TRBD1. The trim removed 6 bases at V and 5 bases at J, leaving 8 bases unmatched. This CDR3 region has 15 residues. Germline CDR1 is MNHEY and CDR2 is SMNVEV (reference sequence). This CDR3 reads CASSVWTGGTETQYF. DNA of the CDR3: TGTGCCAGCAGCGTTTGGACAGGGGGCACGGAGACCCAGTACTTC.

This clonotype was recorded at least ten times. The CDR3 coding sequence is TGTGCCAGCAGCTTAGCGCTGGGAGGGGATACGCAGTATTTT. Translation: CASSLALGGDTQYF. The chain couples TRBV7-9 to TRBJ2-3, with 7 nucleotides matching TRBD2. In germline, CDR1 is SEHNR, CDR2 FQNEAQ (reference sequence). The CDR3 is 14 amino acids. Trimming at V came to 0 bases and at J to 6 bases, leaving 3 bases not matched to a gene.

This clonotype was counted many times. The rearrangement links TRBV24-1 to TRBJ2-7, with TRBD2 matching 14 bases. Germline loops: CDR1 KGHDR, CDR2 SFDVKD. The J segment lost 5 bases and the V segment lost 7 bases, leaving 3 bases of the junction unmatched. The CDR3 spans 14 residues. The CDR3 nucleotides read TGTGCCACCAGGGGACTAGCGGGAGTGCACGAGCAGTACTTC. Encoded protein: CATRGLAGVHEQYF.

Notes on this clonotype: The conserved final phenylalanine or tryptophan is absent from the CDR3, which likely points to a read error. The chain carries TRBV5-4 and TRBJ2-2; 8 bases fit TRBD2. The CDR3 extends over 21 amino acids. In germline, CDR1 is SGHNT, CDR2 YYREEE (reference sequence). The trim removed 1 base at V and 5 bases at J, leaving 22 bases unmatched. CDR3 residues: CASSLYGARGSGDSRTGELFS. DNA of the CDR3: TGTGCCAGCAGCTTGTACGGGGCAAGGGGTAGCGGGGACTCCAGGACCGGGGAGCTGTTTTCT.

The rearrangement joins TRBV9 to TRBJ2-3, with TRBD2 identical over 9 bases. The CDR3 covers 16 residues. The V and J ends lost 0 bases and 2 bases, in that order; junction bases with no gene match: 4. CDR1 and CDR2 from the germline V gene are SGDLS and YYNGEE. The CDR3 spells CASSVGGGGATDTQYF. DNA for the CDR3: TGTGCCAGCAGCGTAGGCGGCGGGGGGGCCACAGATACGCAGTATTTT.

The chain has TRBV14 and TRBJ2-3; 7 bases fit TRBD1. The germline V gene encodes CDR1 SGHDN and CDR2 FVKESK. CDR3 size: 16 residues. The V gene end was trimmed by 4 bases and the J gene end by 3 bases; junction bases not matched to a gene: 10. DNA for the CDR3: TGTGCCAGCAGCCCCCTCGGCAGGGGGAGAACAGATACGCAGTATTTT. Protein product: CASSPLGRGRTDTQYF.

This clonotype was picked up a small number of times. The CDR3 bases are TGCGCCAGCAGCTTAGTACAGGGAACCCATGAGCAGTTCTTC. Its translation is CASSLVQGTHEQFF. The chain couples TRBV5-1 to TRBJ2-1; weak D call: TRBD1 (6 bases). With 2 bases removed from V and 8 bases from J, the gap between germline ends came to 14 bases. Germline V gene data show CDR1 as SGHRS and CDR2 as YFSETQ. The CDR3 has 14 amino acids.